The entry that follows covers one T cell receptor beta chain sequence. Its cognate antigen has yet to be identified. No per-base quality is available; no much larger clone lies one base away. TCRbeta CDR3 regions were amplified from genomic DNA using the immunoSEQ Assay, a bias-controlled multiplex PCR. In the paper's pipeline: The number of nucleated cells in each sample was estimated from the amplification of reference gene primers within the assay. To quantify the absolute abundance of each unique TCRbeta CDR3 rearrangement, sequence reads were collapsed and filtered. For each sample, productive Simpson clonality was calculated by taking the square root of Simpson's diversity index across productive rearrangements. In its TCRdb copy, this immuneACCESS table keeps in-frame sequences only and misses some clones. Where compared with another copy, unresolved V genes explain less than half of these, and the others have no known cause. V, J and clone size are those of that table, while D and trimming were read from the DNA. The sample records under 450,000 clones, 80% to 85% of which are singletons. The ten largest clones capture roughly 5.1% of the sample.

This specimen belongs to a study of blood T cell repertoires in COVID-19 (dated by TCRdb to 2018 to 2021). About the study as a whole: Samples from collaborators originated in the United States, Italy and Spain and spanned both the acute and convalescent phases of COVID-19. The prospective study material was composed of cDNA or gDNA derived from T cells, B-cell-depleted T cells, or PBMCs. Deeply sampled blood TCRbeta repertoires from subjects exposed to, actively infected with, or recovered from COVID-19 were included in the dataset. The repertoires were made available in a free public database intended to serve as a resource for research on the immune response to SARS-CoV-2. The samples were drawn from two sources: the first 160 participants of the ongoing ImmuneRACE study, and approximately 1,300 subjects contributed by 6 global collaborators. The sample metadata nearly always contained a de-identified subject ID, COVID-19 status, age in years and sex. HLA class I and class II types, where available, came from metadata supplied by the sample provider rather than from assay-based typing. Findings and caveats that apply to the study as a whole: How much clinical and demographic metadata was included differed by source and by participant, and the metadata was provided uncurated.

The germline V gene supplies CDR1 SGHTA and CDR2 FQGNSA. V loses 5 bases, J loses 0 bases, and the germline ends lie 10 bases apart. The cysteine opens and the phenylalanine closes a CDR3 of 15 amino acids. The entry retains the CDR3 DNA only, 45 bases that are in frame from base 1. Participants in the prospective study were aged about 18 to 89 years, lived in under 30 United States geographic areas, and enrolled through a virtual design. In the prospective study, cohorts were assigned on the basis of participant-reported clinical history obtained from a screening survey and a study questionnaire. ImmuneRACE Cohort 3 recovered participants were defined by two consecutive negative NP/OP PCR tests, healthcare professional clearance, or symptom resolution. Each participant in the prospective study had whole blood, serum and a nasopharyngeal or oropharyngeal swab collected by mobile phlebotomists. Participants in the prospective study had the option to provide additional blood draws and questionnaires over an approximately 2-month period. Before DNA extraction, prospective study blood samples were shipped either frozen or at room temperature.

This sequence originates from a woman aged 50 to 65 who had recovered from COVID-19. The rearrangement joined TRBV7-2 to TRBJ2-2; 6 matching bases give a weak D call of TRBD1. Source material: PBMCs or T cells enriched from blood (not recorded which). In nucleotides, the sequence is TGTGCCAGCAGCCCAGACAGGACGAACACCGGGGAGCTGTTTTTT. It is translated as CASSPDRTNTGELFF.